These 5 T cell receptor beta chains were all obtained from the same sample, sequenced in a study of T-cell reconstitution after alpha-beta-depleted transplantation in children. Unique molecular identifiers were built into the TCRbeta library. TCRdb passed the PCR reads through MiXCR, listing each CDR3 protein once. The sample shows over 90,000 distinct CDR3 sequences, roughly 7.2% of them seen only once. The sample here was PBMCs, taken before TCRalphabeta/CD19-depleted stem cell transplant. All receptors come from a boy aged 2 to 10 with acute lymphoblastic leukemia, due to receive a stem cell transplant.

This clonotype was counted many times. J is TRBJ1-2 and V is TRBV7-2; D might be TRBD1 (5 bases). This CDR3 is 15 amino acids long. The germline gives CDR1 SGHTA, CDR2 FQGNSA. Trimming pared 4 bases from V and 5 bases from J, leaving 17 bases between. The CDR3 DNA follows: TGTGCCAGCAGCTCCCAGGCAGGGCGAGGGTATGGCTACACCTTC. It translates to CASSSQAGRGYGYTF.

A few counts support this clonotype. The rearrangement links TRBV7-9 to TRBJ1-1; D gene uncertain. Germline V CDR1 and CDR2: SEHNR, FQNEAQ (reference sequence). CDR3 length: 12 amino acids. With 1 base removed from V and 10 bases from J, the gap between germline ends came to 10 bases. CDR3 sequence (DNA): TGTGCCAGCAGCTTAGTATCTCCCGGAGCTTTCTTT. Its translation is CASSLVSPGAFF.

The rearrangement links TRBV2 to TRBJ2-1; D is tentatively TRBD1 or TRBD2 (6 bases each). In germline, CDR1 is SNHLY, CDR2 FYNNEI. This CDR3 contains 14 residues. Trimming removed 4 bases at V and 7 bases at J, with 14 bases between. The CDR3 DNA sequence: TGTGCCAGCAGTGCGGGGGCCACCTTTAATGAGCAGTTCTTC. Translation gives CASSAGATFNEQFF.

The sample holds many counts of this clonotype. V usage is TRBV6-5 and J usage is TRBJ2-3; TRBD2 is a possible D gene (6 bases). V lost 2 bases, J lost 0 bases, and 12 bases lay in between. Germline CDR1 and CDR2: MNHEY and SVGAGI. The CDR3 extends over 16 amino acids. In nucleotides, the CDR3 is TGTGCCAGCAGTTACATGGGGGGTTCTAGCACAGATACGCAGTATTTT. It is translated as CASSYMGGSSTDTQYF.

This clonotype was observed many times. The V call is TRBV18, the J call TRBJ2-7; no clear D gene. The CDR3 has 13 amino acids. Deletions cut 3 bases from V and 10 bases from J, with 16 bases between. The germline V gene encodes CDR1 KGHSH and CDR2 LQKENI. The DNA of the CDR3 is TGTGCCAGCTCACCCCCTTCGATCGATAAACAGTACTTC. Encoded protein: CASSPPSIDKQYF.